Sequencing of this T cell receptor beta chain was carried out in a study of blood T cell repertoires in COVID-19. Turning to the study itself: Spain, Italy and the United States supplied samples that represented acute and convalescent COVID-19. PBMCs, B-cell-depleted T cells, or T cells provided the cDNA or gDNA that made up the material.

This CDR3 is 15 amino acids long. V gave up 6 bases and J gave up 4 bases; unmatched junction bases: 9. Germline V gene sequence: CDR1 MNHEY, CDR2 SVGAGI. Cohort placement rested on clinical history that participants reported themselves. TCRdb's copy holds only in-frame clones and misses some; the assay was immunoSEQ multiplex PCR. The top ten clones hold roughly 6.2% of a sample with a few hundred thousand clones, 80% to 85% of them seen once. The V call is TRBV6-5, the J call TRBJ2-1, with 7 bases aligning to TRBD2. The source is a woman aged 40-49 years who had recovered from COVID-19. The sequenced material came from PBMCs or T cells enriched from blood (not recorded which). This CDR3 is CASRKGLGAYNEQFF. The DNA for the CDR3 is TGTGCCAGCAGAAAAGGACTAGGTGCATACAATGAGCAGTTCTTC.